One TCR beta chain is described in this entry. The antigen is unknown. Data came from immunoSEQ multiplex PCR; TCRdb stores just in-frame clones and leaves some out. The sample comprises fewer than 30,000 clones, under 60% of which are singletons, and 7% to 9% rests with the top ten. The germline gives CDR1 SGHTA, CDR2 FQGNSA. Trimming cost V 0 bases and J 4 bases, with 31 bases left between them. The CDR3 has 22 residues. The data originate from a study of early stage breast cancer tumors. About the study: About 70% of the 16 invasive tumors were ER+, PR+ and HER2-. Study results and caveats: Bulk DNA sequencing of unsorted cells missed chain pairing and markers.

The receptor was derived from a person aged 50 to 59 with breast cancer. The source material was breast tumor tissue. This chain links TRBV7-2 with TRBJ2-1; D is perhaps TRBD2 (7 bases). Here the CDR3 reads CASSLAGGEVWTRPISYNEQFF. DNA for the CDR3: TGTGCCAGCAGCTTAGCCGGGGGCGAAGTCTGGACTAGACCGATTTCTTACAATGAGCAGTTCTTC.